This T cell receptor (beta chain) originates from a study of T-cell reconstitution after alpha-beta-depleted transplantation in children. Unique molecular identifiers were incorporated into the prepared TCRbeta library. One entry per CDR3 protein results from TCRdb running MiXCR on the PCR reads. Of approximately 200,000 distinct CDR3 sequences in the sample, about 14% were seen once. There are many counts of this clonotype. Germline V gene sequence: CDR1 SEHNR, CDR2 FQNEAQ (reference sequence). The V and J ends lost 1 base and 4 bases, in that order; junction bases with no gene match: 7. The CDR3 runs to 16 residues.

This TCR derives from a human donor who donated a stem cell graft to a child with acute lymphoblastic leukemia. The rearrangement joins TRBV7-9 to TRBJ2-5, with TRBD1 matching 9 bases. The material sequenced was PBMCs from the stem cell graft donor, taken from the stem cell graft. This chain's CDR3 is CASSLGPGQGGETQYF. In nucleotides, the CDR3 is TGTGCCAGCAGCTTAGGACCGGGACAGGGAGGAGAGACCCAGTACTTC.